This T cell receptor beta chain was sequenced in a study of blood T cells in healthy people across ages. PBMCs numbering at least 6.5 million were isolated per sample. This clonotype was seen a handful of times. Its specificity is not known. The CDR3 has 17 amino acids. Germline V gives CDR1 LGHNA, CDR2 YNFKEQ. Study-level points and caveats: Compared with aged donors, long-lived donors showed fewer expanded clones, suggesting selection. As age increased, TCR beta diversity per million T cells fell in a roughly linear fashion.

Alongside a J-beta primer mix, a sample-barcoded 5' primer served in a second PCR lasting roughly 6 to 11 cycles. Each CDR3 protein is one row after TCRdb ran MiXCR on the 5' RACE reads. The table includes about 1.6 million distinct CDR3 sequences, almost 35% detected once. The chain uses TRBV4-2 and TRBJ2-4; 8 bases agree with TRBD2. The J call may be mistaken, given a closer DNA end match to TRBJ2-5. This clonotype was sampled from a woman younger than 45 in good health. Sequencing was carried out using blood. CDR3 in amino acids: CASSQEHTGLGSETQYF. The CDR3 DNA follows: TGTGCCAGCAGCCAAGAGCATACGGGACTAGGATCAGAGACCCAGTACTTC.